The rows below give T cell receptor beta chains drawn from one sample of a study of CD8 T cells in ankylosing spondylitis. TCRdb processed the 5' RACE reads anew with MiXCR; each CDR3 protein has one entry. The sample contains roughly 250,000 distinct CDR3 sequences, roughly 10% of which appear only once. Material: blood, either unsorted or a sorted T cell fraction (not recorded which). The receptors shown here come from a male donor with ankylosing spondylitis or in good health (not recorded which). CDR3s include the opening cysteine and the closing phenylalanine or tryptophan. A D gene is named only where the DNA matches it firmly. Size is stated for part of the rows, as once, few or many counts, or as a class when the clone is expanded.

v_gene: TRBV5-1
d_gene: TRBD1
abundance: many
j_gene: TRBJ2-1
CDR3aa: CASSFSPPGQGLNEQFF
CDR3nt: TGCGCCAGCAGCTTTTCCCCCCCGGGACAGGGCTTGAATGAGCAGTTCTTC

v_gene: TRBV19
d_gene: .
abundance: many
j_gene: TRBJ1-1
CDR3aa: CASISNPGGNTEAFF
CDR3nt: TGTGCCAGTATCTCTAACCCGGGGGGAAACACTGAAGCTTTCTTT

v_gene: TRBV7-9
d_gene: TRBD1
abundance: .
j_gene: TRBJ2-2
CDR3aa: CASSFLNRGNTGELFF
CDR3nt: TGTGCCAGCAGCTTTCTTAACAGGGGAAACACCGGGGAGCTGTTTTTT

v_gene: TRBV7-9
d_gene: .
abundance: .
j_gene: TRBJ2-7
CDR3aa: CASSVDNEQYF
CDR3nt: TGTGCCAGCAGCGTGGACAACGAGCAGTACTTC

v_gene: TRBV13
d_gene: .
abundance: few
j_gene: TRBJ2-1
CDR3aa: CASSLGLIWEYRDEQFF
CDR3nt: TGTGCCAGCAGCTTAGGCCTGATTTGGGAGTATAGGGATGAGCAGTTCTTC

v_gene: TRBV10-1
d_gene: TRBD2
abundance: many
j_gene: TRBJ2-1
CDR3aa: CASSQTSGPPNEQFF
CDR3nt: TGCGCCAGCAGCCAGACTAGCGGGCCTCCTAATGAGCAGTTCTTC

v_gene: TRBV5-1
d_gene: .
abundance: many
j_gene: TRBJ2-1
CDR3aa: CASSFGQLSYNEQFF
CDR3nt: TGCGCCAGCAGCTTCGGACAGCTCTCCTACAATGAGCAGTTCTTC

v_gene: TRBV20-1
d_gene: .
abundance: many
j_gene: TRBJ2-1
CDR3aa: CSARDLSSPVSNEQFF
CDR3nt: TGCAGTGCTAGAGATTTGTCTAGTCCGGTCAGCAATGAGCAGTTCTTC

v_gene: TRBV20-1
d_gene: TRBD1
abundance: .
j_gene: TRBJ1-1
CDR3aa: CSARSSPGQGQNTEAFF
CDR3nt: TGCAGTGCTAGATCCTCCCCGGGACAGGGCCAGAACACTGAAGCTTTCTTT

v_gene: TRBV5-1
d_gene: TRBD2
abundance: many
j_gene: TRBJ2-1
CDR3aa: CASSGTSGRNEQFF
CDR3nt: TGCGCCAGCAGCGGGACTAGCGGGAGAAATGAGCAGTTCTTC

v_gene: TRBV20-1
d_gene: .
abundance: many
j_gene: TRBJ1-4
CDR3aa: CSATIKTATNEKLFF
CDR3nt: TGCAGTGCCACCATAAAGACAGCAACTAATGAAAAACTGTTTTTT

v_gene: TRBV20-1
d_gene: TRBD2
abundance: many
j_gene: TRBJ2-5
CDR3aa: CSAPLLAGGRETQYF
CDR3nt: TGCAGTGCTCCCTTATTAGCGGGAGGGCGGGAGACCCAGTACTTC

v_gene: TRBV20-1
d_gene: .
abundance: .
j_gene: TRBJ2-1
CDR3aa: CSAAQANEQFF
CDR3nt: TGCAGTGCCGCACAGGCTAATGAGCAGTTCTTC

v_gene: TRBV2
d_gene: .
abundance: .
j_gene: TRBJ2-1
CDR3aa: CASIRGNGNEQFF
CDR3nt: TGTGCCAGCATAAGGGGTAATGGGAATGAGCAGTTCTTC

v_gene: TRBV30
d_gene: .
abundance: many
j_gene: TRBJ1-2
CDR3aa: CAWSVGYGYTF
CDR3nt: TGTGCCTGGAGTGTCGGGTATGGCTACACCTTC

v_gene: TRBV29-1
d_gene: TRBD1
abundance: .
j_gene: TRBJ2-3
CDR3aa: CSGAQTGDRDTQYF
CDR3nt: TGCAGCGGTGCCCAGACAGGGGATAGAGATACGCAGTATTTT

v_gene: TRBV7-2
d_gene: .
abundance: many
j_gene: TRBJ1-3
CDR3aa: CASSLDPTPGNTIYF
CDR3nt: TGTGCCAGCAGCTTAGACCCGACCCCTGGAAACACCATATATTTT

v_gene: TRBV7-2
d_gene: .
abundance: .
j_gene: TRBJ1-6
CDR3aa: CASSPRATGNNSPLHF
CDR3nt: TGTGCCAGCAGCCCCCGCGCCACAGGGAATAATTCACCCCTCCACTTT

v_gene: TRBV20-1
d_gene: TRBD2
abundance: many
j_gene: TRBJ2-7
CDR3aa: CSADGGGTEQYF
CDR3nt: TGCAGTGCTGACGGCGGGGGTACCGAGCAGTACTTC

v_gene: TRBV27
d_gene: TRBD2
abundance: few
j_gene: TRBJ2-2
CDR3aa: CASSLFVDGRGTGELFF
CDR3nt: TGTGCCAGCAGTTTATTTGTGGACGGGAGGGGAACCGGGGAGCTGTTTTTT

v_gene: TRBV20-1
d_gene: TRBD1
abundance: many
j_gene: TRBJ1-1
CDR3aa: CSANRGLNTEAFF
CDR3nt: TGCAGTGCGAACAGGGGCCTGAACACTGAAGCTTTCTTT

v_gene: TRBV12-3/TRBV12-4
d_gene: .
abundance: many
j_gene: TRBJ1-1
CDR3aa: CASSHHRATGTEAFF
CDR3nt: TGTGCCAGCAGCCACCACAGGGCGACAGGCACTGAAGCTTTCTTT

v_gene: TRBV29-1
d_gene: .
abundance: few
j_gene: TRBJ2-4
CDR3aa: CSVRIGETAKNIQYF
CDR3nt: TGCAGCGTTCGTATAGGTGAGACGGCCAAAAACATTCAGTACTTC

v_gene: TRBV25-1
d_gene: .
abundance: many
j_gene: TRBJ1-2
CDR3aa: CASRGPPNTF
CDR3nt: TGTGCCAGCAGGGGTCCTCCTAACACCTTC

v_gene: TRBV7-2
d_gene: TRBD1
abundance: few
j_gene: TRBJ2-3
CDR3aa: CASSQRQGFTDTQYF
CDR3nt: TGTGCCAGCAGCCAACGACAGGGTTTCACAGATACGCAGTATTTT

v_gene: TRBV7-2
d_gene: TRBD1
abundance: many
j_gene: TRBJ2-2
CDR3aa: CASSLNRGNTGELFF
CDR3nt: TGTGCCAGCAGCCTGAACAGGGGAAACACCGGGGAGCTGTTTTTT